These 9 T cell receptor beta chains share one sample of origin, sequenced in a study of long-term antiretroviral therapy in people with HIV. Version v3.0 of the immunoSEQ assay ran at survey level. Profiling relied on immunoSEQ multiplex PCR, and the TCRdb table lists in-frame clones only, not all of them. Among some 31,000 clones, about three quarters were seen once, and the ten largest hold 8% to 9%. The specimen comprised unsorted PBMCs, sampled 3.1 years after starting antiretroviral therapy. Every receptor here comes from a woman in her fifties or sixties with HIV.

There are a few counts of this clone. The V call is TRBV7-9, the J call TRBJ2-7; tentative D call: TRBD1 (5 bases). Trimming removed 1 base at V and 2 bases at J, with 9 bases between. Per the germline V gene, CDR1 is SEHNR and CDR2 is FQNEAQ (reference sequence). The CDR3 covers 14 residues. The DNA of the CDR3 is TGTGCCAGCAGCTTAGTGCAGGGTACCTACGAGCAGTACTTC. Its protein product is CASSLVQGTYEQYF.

V and J are TRBV18 and TRBJ1-4; 10 bases align to TRBD1. CDR3 length: 14 residues. From germline, CDR1 is KGHSH and CDR2 LQKENI. The trim removed 3 bases at V and 5 bases at J, leaving 0 bases unmatched. CDR3 amino acids: CASSPGQGNEKLFF. The CDR3 DNA is TGTGCCAGCTCACCGGGACAGGGGAATGAAAAACTGTTTTTT.

The rearrangement links TRBV2 to TRBJ1-5, with unresolved D. The CDR3 totals 15 residues. The V end lost 3 bases, the J end lost 2 bases, and 11 bases lay between the germline ends. The germline V gene encodes CDR1 SNHLY and CDR2 FYNNEI. The chain's CDR3 is CASSEGLGGNQPQHF. The DNA for the CDR3 is TGTGCCAGCAGTGAGGGCCTTGGGGGCAATCAGCCCCAGCATTTT.

The chain couples TRBV4-1 to TRBJ2-6; D unresolved. The CDR3 covers 16 residues. Trimming took off 1 base at V and 0 bases at J, with 7 bases between the two ends. Germline V gives CDR1 MGHRA, CDR2 YSYEKL. The CDR3 DNA reads as TGCGCCAGCAGCCAAGCCGCAAGCTCTGGGGCCAACGTCCTGACTTTC. Its translation: CASSQAASSGANVLTF.

The genes are TRBV10-1 and TRBJ2-3, with D perhaps given as TRBD1 or TRBD2 (6 bases each). The CDR3 spans 13 residues. Germline values: CDR1 WNHNN, CDR2 SYGVQD (reference sequence). The V and J ends lost 4 bases and 2 bases respectively, with 7 bases between them. The CDR3, as DNA: TGCGCCAGCAGTGGGGGGGCCACAGATACGCAGTATTTT. Protein product: CASSGGATDTQYF.

The chain couples TRBV25-1 to TRBJ2-7; perhaps TRBD2 as D (7 bases). V lost 7 bases and J 3 bases, leaving 13 bases between the germline ends. This CDR3 contains 13 residues. In germline, CDR1 is MGHDK, CDR2 SYGVNS. The CDR3 sequence is CASMAGDYYEQYF. CDR3 nucleotide sequence: TGTGCCAGCATGGCAGGGGACTACTACGAGCAGTACTTC.

The V and J genes are TRBV19 and TRBJ1-1, with D perhaps TRBD1 (5 bases). V lost 10 bases, J lost 0 bases, and 12 bases lay in between. This CDR3 has 13 amino acids. Germline V gene data show CDR1 as LNHDA and CDR2 as SQIVND (reference sequence). The chain's CDR3 is CATATALNTEAFF. The CDR3 DNA reads as TGTGCCACTGCGACAGCCCTGAACACTGAAGCTTTCTTT.

V gene TRBV29-1 combines with J gene TRBJ2-1; D is uncertain. Deletions cut 2 bases from V and 5 bases from J, with 7 bases between. Germline values: CDR1 SQVTM, CDR2 ANQGSEA. The CDR3 is 12 residues long. The CDR3 is CSVEFQDNEQFF. The CDR3 DNA sequence: TGCAGCGTTGAATTTCAGGACAATGAGCAGTTCTTC.

The gene calls are TRBV27 and TRBJ1-2; no definite D call. The CDR3 is 13 amino acids. Trimming removed 3 bases from V and 5 bases from J, with 10 bases in between. The V gene's germline CDR1 is MNHEY and CDR2 SMNVEV (reference sequence). Written as DNA, the CDR3 is TGTGCCAGCAGTTTTTGGGGAGGGTATGGCTACACCTTC. This encodes CASSFWGGYGYTF.